These 23 T cell receptor beta chains came from one sample sequenced in a study of PD-L1 blockade in urothelial cancer. Time point defined: peripheral blood 6 weeks after treatment start. Measured with immunoSEQ multiplex PCR; TCRdb has only the in-frame clones, and not every one. The sample records over 15,000 clones, about four fifths being singletons. The sample consisted of PBMCs, taken around atezolizumab (anti-PD-L1) treatment. Receptors were obtained from a man aged 45 to 65 with urothelial cancer.

This rearrangement joins TRBV7-9 to TRBJ2-7, with a weak D call TRBD1 (6 bases). Trimming stripped 2 bases from V and 5 bases from J, with 13 bases between. The germline CDR1 and CDR2 sequences are SEHNR and FQNEAQ (reference sequence). The CDR3 spans 14 residues. Here the CDR3 reads CASSLSVNRDEQYV. Written as DNA, the CDR3 is TGTGCCAGCAGCTTATCGGTGAACAGGGACGAGCAGTACGTC.

The chain employs TRBV19 and TRBJ2-7; 10 bases line up with TRBD1. This CDR3 is built from 14 residues. Germline lookup yields CDR1 LNHDA and CDR2 SQIVND (reference sequence). V shed 10 bases and J 3 bases; nucleotides not matched to a gene: 9. The CDR3 is CATSDRGLSYEQYF. For the CDR3, the DNA is TGTGCCACCTCAGACAGGGGGCTAAGCTACGAGCAGTACTTC.

J is TRBJ2-3 and V is TRBV18; 9 bases align to TRBD2. Germline V lookup: CDR1 KGHSH, CDR2 LQKENI. After removal of 4 bases from V and 2 bases from J, the junction contained 4 bases not matched to a gene. The CDR3 has 15 residues. This CDR3 reads CASSRREGDTDTQYF. The CDR3 DNA reads TGTGCCAGCTCACGGCGGGAGGGCGACACAGATACGCAGTATTTT.

The chain combines TRBV5-1 with TRBJ1-1; possible D gene TRBD1, 6 bases. CDR3 length: 15 residues. CDR1 and CDR2 (germline): SGHRS, YFSETQ. Trimming removed 4 bases from V and 3 bases from J, with 16 bases in between. In DNA, the CDR3 is TGCGCCAGCAGCCGTCGGACAGAAATAGACACTGAAGCTTTCTTT. Its translation is CASSRRTEIDTEAFF.

This rearrangement joins TRBV9 to TRBJ1-3; D possibly corresponds to TRBD1 (5 bases). CDR1 SGDLS and CDR2 YYNGEE come from the germline V gene. The CDR3 consists of 15 residues. V lost 4 bases and J 0 bases, leaving 11 bases between the germline ends. CDR3 protein: CASSLSGDSGNTIYF. The DNA for the CDR3 is TGTGCCAGCAGCCTTTCGGGGGACTCTGGAAACACCATATATTTT.

J is TRBJ2-3 and V is TRBV19, with D possibly matching TRBD2 (5 bases). The CDR3 has 15 residues. The germline V gene has CDR1 LNHDA and CDR2 SQIVND (reference sequence). V was cut by 7 bases and J by 2 bases, with 16 bases left in between. The CDR3 loop reads CASTRRPGYTDTQYF. The CDR3 DNA reads TGTGCCAGTACTCGAAGGCCGGGGTACACAGATACGCAGTATTTT.

The rearrangement joins TRBV6-5 to TRBJ1-2, with D possibly being TRBD1 (6 bases). V was trimmed by 7 bases and J by 5 bases, leaving 17 bases between them. Germline V gene sequence: CDR1 MNHEY, CDR2 SVGAGI. This CDR3 comprises 14 residues. CDR3 sequence (DNA): TGTGCCAGCACTAGGGGGGAGGGACTTTATGGCTACACCTTC. This gives the protein CASTRGEGLYGYTF.

The chain couples TRBV11-2 to TRBJ1-5; D is ambiguous. This CDR3 region has 13 residues. Per the germline V gene, CDR1 is SGHAT and CDR2 is FQNNGV. V was pared by 4 bases and J by 6 bases, with 10 bases between. CDR3 sequence reads: CASSSERRQPQHF. For the CDR3, the DNA is TGTGCCAGCAGCTCGGAGAGGCGTCAGCCCCAGCATTTT.

V usage is TRBV7-9 and J usage is TRBJ1-2; perhaps TRBD1 as D (5 bases). V was shortened by 5 bases and J by 0 bases, with 22 bases between the two germline ends. Germline V lookup: CDR1 SEHNR, CDR2 FQNEAQ (reference sequence). The length of the CDR3 is 18 residues. CDR3 protein: CASSPRGWAGPSNYGYTF. The CDR3 DNA is TGTGCCAGCAGCCCTCGGGGGTGGGCAGGGCCATCTAACTATGGCTACACCTTC.

The chain combines TRBV18 with TRBJ2-1; TRBD2 matches 8 bases. V dropped 0 bases and J dropped 3; count of bases not matched to a gene: 7. The length of the CDR3 is 17 residues. CDR1 and CDR2 (germline): KGHSH, LQKENI. The CDR3 loop reads CASSPPGSGSGYNEQFF. CDR3 in DNA: TGTGCCAGCTCACCACCCGGGAGCGGGAGCGGCTACAATGAGCAGTTCTTC.

V and J are TRBV19 and TRBJ2-3; 8 positions agree with TRBD2. From germline, CDR1 is LNHDA and CDR2 SQIVND (reference sequence). The CDR3 has 15 amino acids. V was clipped by 6 bases and J by 2 bases; unmatched bases: 7. CDR3 DNA: TGTGCCAGTAGGGTTAGCGGGACACCCACAGATACGCAGTATTTT. This encodes CASRVSGTPTDTQYF.

The V call is TRBV6-5, the J call TRBJ2-5; the D gene is possibly TRBD1 (5 bases). The V gene lost 6 bases and the J gene lost 1 base, with 12 bases spanning the gap. The germline gives CDR1 MNHEY, CDR2 SVGAGI. The CDR3 totals 14 residues. The CDR3 nucleotides are TGTGCCAGCAGCACGGAGCAGGGCCAAGAGACCCAGTACTTC. It yields the protein CASSTEQGQETQYF.

The genes are TRBV12-5 and TRBJ2-2; D possibly corresponds to TRBD1 (5 bases). The germline gives CDR1 LGHNT, CDR2 FRNRAP. Trimming stripped 0 bases from V and 2 bases from J, with 10 bases between. The CDR3 is 16 amino acids. The CDR3 loop reads CASGLVLDSNTGELFF. Here the CDR3 DNA reads TGTGCTAGTGGTTTGGTACTCGACAGCAACACCGGGGAGCTGTTTTTT.

This chain links TRBV28 with TRBJ1-4; 12 nucleotides line up with TRBD1. There are 17 residues in the CDR3. V lost 6 bases to trimming and J lost 7 bases; unmatched junction nucleotides: 12. CDR1 and CDR2 from the germline V gene are MDHEN and SYDVKM. The CDR3 bases are TGTGCCAGCAGGGCATCGGGACAGGGGGCGTCCGGTGAAAAACTGTTTTTT. This translates into CASRASGQGASGEKLFF.

The rearrangement joins TRBV5-1 to TRBJ2-1; perhaps TRBD2 as D (6 bases). The V and J ends lost 4 bases and 9 bases respectively, with 20 bases between them. This CDR3 spans 15 amino acids. The germline gives CDR1 SGHRS, CDR2 YFSETQ. This chain's CDR3 is CASSVGPSTEGEQFF. In nucleotides, the CDR3 is TGCGCCAGCAGCGTGGGACCATCGACGGAGGGTGAGCAGTTCTTC.

J is TRBJ2-7 and V is TRBV13; D may be TRBD2 (7 bases). Per germline, CDR1 PRHDT and CDR2 FYEKMQ (reference sequence). Trimming took 5 bases from V and 5 from J, leaving 19 bases between them. CDR3 length equals 15 residues. CDR3 sequence reads: CASSRGARTGNEQYF. The CDR3 DNA follows: TGTGCCAGCAGCCGGGGGGCCCGAACAGGCAACGAGCAGTACTTC.

This rearrangement joins TRBV4-2 to TRBJ2-5; 7 bases line up with TRBD2. CDR3 length equals 14 residues. The junction had 2 bases not matched to a gene; V was cut back by 4 bases and J by 0 bases. Germline V gene lookup returns CDR1 LGHNA and CDR2 YNFKEQ. The CDR3 sequence: CASSRGSYQETQYF. In DNA, the CDR3 is TGTGCCAGCAGCCGCGGGAGTTACCAAGAGACCCAGTACTTC.

This clone has a single count. V usage is TRBV13 and J usage is TRBJ2-1; TRBD2 aligns across 8 bases. J lost 3 bases, V lost 5 bases, and 6 bases had no gene match. The CDR3 contains 15 residues. Germline assignment: CDR1 PRHDT and CDR2 FYEKMQ (reference sequence). The CDR3 loop reads CASSESSGHYNEQFF. CDR3 in DNA: TGTGCCAGCAGCGAATCTAGCGGGCACTACAATGAGCAGTTCTTC.

The chain joins TRBV5-4 to TRBJ1-2; the match to TRBD1 covers 9 bases. Trimming cost V 4 bases and J 3 bases; bases outside gene matches: 10. Per the germline V gene, CDR1 is SGHNT and CDR2 is YYREEE (reference sequence). The length of the CDR3 is 16 residues. The CDR3 loop reads CASSAGGQGSDYGYTF. CDR3 nucleotide sequence: TGTGCCAGCAGCGCGGGGGGACAGGGATCCGACTATGGCTACACCTTC.

The chain carries TRBV28 and TRBJ1-4; D is perhaps TRBD1 (5 bases). The CDR3 has 14 amino acids. V was pared by 5 bases and J by 5 bases, with 12 bases between. Germline CDR1 reads MDHEN; CDR2 reads SYDVKM. As DNA, the CDR3 is TGTGCCAGCAGTCCGACGGGGGGGAATGAAAAACTGTTTTTT. As protein: CASSPTGGNEKLFF.

The CDR3 nucleotides are TGTGCCAGCAGTGAAGGGACGAGGGGCAATCAGCCCCAGCATTTT. It specifies CASSEGTRGNQPQHF. The V and J genes are TRBV6-1 and TRBJ1-5; D is ambiguous. V was pared by 1 base and J by 2 bases, with 9 bases between. The CDR3 length is 15 residues. Per the germline V gene, CDR1 is MNHNS and CDR2 is SASEGT.

V and J are TRBV18 and TRBJ2-3; 8 bases agree with TRBD2. The CDR3 contains 17 residues. J was trimmed by 6 bases and V by 0 bases; bases with no gene match: 11. Looked up from germline, CDR1 is KGHSH and CDR2 is LQKENI. In DNA form, the CDR3 reads TGTGCCAGCTCACCACCGGGTAGCGGGGCTGGAGTTGATACGCAGTATTTT. Translating gives CASSPPGSGAGVDTQYF.

This rearrangement joins TRBV7-3 to TRBJ1-5, with 8 bases identical to TRBD1. The CDR3 is made up of 14 amino acids. The V gene end was trimmed by 2 bases and the J gene end by 6 bases; junction bases not matched to a gene: 3. Germline assignment: CDR1 SGHTA and CDR2 FQGTGA. CDR3 sequence (DNA): TGTGCCAGCAGCTTATCAGGACAGGGTCAGCCCCAGCATTTT. Translated, it gives CASSLSGQGQPQHF.